A single sample is the source of the 24 T cell receptor beta chains below, sequenced in a study of cytomegalovirus exposure and HLA in healthy donors. Measured with immunoSEQ multiplex PCR; TCRdb has only the in-frame clones, and not every one. Among about 56,000 clones listed, 93% were seen once. The sequenced material came from PBMCs. The receptors come from a woman aged 18-29 years in good health and CMV-seronegative.

There are a few counts of this clone. V gene TRBV4-2 combines with J gene TRBJ1-2; 8 positions match TRBD1. Germline-derived CDR1 and CDR2 are LGHNA and YNFKEQ. The CDR3 length is 13 residues. V gave up 1 base and J gave up 8 bases; unmatched junction bases: 3. The CDR3 sequence is CASSQVTGVGYTF. The CDR3 DNA sequence: TGTGCCAGCAGCCAAGTGACAGGGGTAGGCTACACCTTC.

The V and J genes are TRBV7-9 and TRBJ1-3, with D maybe TRBD1 (5 bases). Germline lookup yields CDR1 SEHNR and CDR2 FQNEAQ (reference sequence). The V end was cut by 9 bases, the J end by 3 bases, with 18 bases between. This CDR3 region has 15 residues. CDR3 in amino acids: CASRRQFVRGNTIYF. The CDR3 region has the DNA TGTGCCAGTAGACGACAGTTCGTACGTGGAAACACCATATATTTT.

This clone was recorded once. The V call is TRBV13, the J call TRBJ2-2; the match to TRBD2 covers 7 bases. The CDR3 totals 15 residues. V was pared by 5 bases and J by 3 bases, with 6 bases of the junction left unmatched. In germline, CDR1 is PRHDT, CDR2 FYEKMQ (reference sequence). The CDR3 nucleotides are TGTGCCAGCAGCGCCTCGACTAGCTACACCGGGGAGCTGTTTTTT. It translates to CASSASTSYTGELFF.

The J gene is TRBJ1-5, the V gene TRBV5-5; TRBD1 aligns across 8 bases. This CDR3 is built from 18 residues. In germline, CDR1 is SGHKS, CDR2 YYEKEE (reference sequence). After removal of 0 bases from V and 0 bases from J, the junction contained 8 bases not matched to a gene. The CDR3 sequence is CASSLEGTGDLSNQPQHF. DNA for the CDR3: TGTGCCAGCAGCTTGGAGGGGACAGGCGACCTTAGCAATCAGCCCCAGCATTTT.

The V and J genes are TRBV2 and TRBJ2-2, with TRBD2 identical over 7 bases. CDR1 is SNHLY and CDR2 is FYNNEI in the germline V gene. The V gene end was trimmed by 7 bases and the J gene end by 0 bases; junction bases not matched to a gene: 5. There are 15 residues in the CDR3. The CDR3, as DNA: TGTGCCAGCAAGCTAGCGGACACGAACACCGGGGAGCTGTTTTTT. It codes for CASKLADTNTGELFF.

The rearrangement joins TRBV21-1 to TRBJ2-1; TRBD1, the table's D call, lacks a check against the DNA. TRBV21-1 is a listed pseudogene. The CDR3 spans 15 residues. The DNA of the CDR3 is TGTGCCAGCAGCCACCGGGACAGAGACTACAATGAGCAGTTCTTC. The encoded protein is CASSHRDRDYNEQFF.

The chain recombines TRBV2 with TRBJ2-5; 7 nucleotides agree with TRBD1. Germline V gene lookup returns CDR1 SNHLY and CDR2 FYNNEI. J was trimmed by 4 bases and V by 10 bases; bases with no gene match: 9. The CDR3 is made up of 13 amino acids. CDR3 sequence: CATFGTERETQYF. The CDR3 nucleotides are TGTGCCACTTTTGGGACAGAGAGAGAGACCCAGTACTTC.

The chain joins TRBV7-9 to TRBJ2-5; D remains ambiguous. Germline CDR1 SEHNR, CDR2 FQNEAQ (reference sequence). The CDR3 extends over 15 amino acids. V shed 5 bases and J shed 5 bases, with 18 bases lying between them. CDR3 in DNA: TGTGCCAGCAGCCCCCCCGTTCTAGTTCGGGAGACCCAGTACTTC. Its translation: CASSPPVLVRETQYF.

The chain is built from TRBV15 and TRBJ1-3; D is unresolved. Germline loops: CDR1 LNHNV, CDR2 YYDKDF (reference sequence). Trimming cost V 0 bases and J 0 bases, with 18 bases left between them. The CDR3 contains 19 residues. The chain's CDR3 is CATSRDFLGRMSSGNTIYF. In nucleotides, the CDR3 is TGTGCCACCAGCAGAGATTTCCTGGGCAGAATGAGCTCTGGAAACACCATATATTTT.

This chain connects TRBV29-1 to TRBJ1-1; a possible D gene is TRBD1 (5 bases). V lost 3 bases and J 12 bases, leaving 17 bases between the germline ends. This CDR3 region has 12 residues. Germline CDR1 reads SQVTM; CDR2 reads ANQGSEA. The CDR3 loop reads CSVDAPVGATFF. CDR3 DNA sequence: TGCAGCGTTGATGCGCCGGTAGGGGCAACTTTCTTT.

V usage is TRBV6-1 and J usage is TRBJ1-1; no firm D call. Deletions cut 6 bases from V and 7 bases from J, with 9 bases between. Germline loops: CDR1 MNHNS, CDR2 SASEGT. This CDR3 is 11 amino acids long. CDR3 in DNA: TGTGCCAGCAGCTGGGGAGGTGAAGCTTTCTTT. This encodes CASSWGGEAFF.

This clone showed up just once. In nucleotides, the CDR3 is TGTGCCAGCAGTGATCACGCTCATAGAACTGAAGCTTTCTTT. It is translated as CASSDHAHRTEAFF. V and J are TRBV25-1 and TRBJ1-1; D ambiguous. Trimming took 3 bases from V and 5 from J, leaving 13 bases between them. CDR3 length equals 14 residues. Germline CDR1 and CDR2: MGHDK and SYGVNS.

The CDR3 is CASSSGTGVAYEQYF. CDR3 DNA: TGTGCCAGCAGCTCCGGGACAGGGGTTGCCTACGAGCAGTACTTC. V gene TRBV27 combines with J gene TRBJ2-7; 10 positions match TRBD1. V gave up 6 bases and J gave up 2 bases; unmatched junction bases: 7. The CDR3 consists of 15 residues. CDR1 and CDR2 (germline): MNHEY, SMNVEV (reference sequence).

V gene TRBV5-1 combines with J gene TRBJ1-1, with unresolved D. Trimming shortened V by 4 bases and J by 1 base, and 8 bases separated the two germline ends. This CDR3 has 13 amino acids. CDR1 is SGHRS, CDR2 YFSETQ, per germline. The CDR3 coding sequence is TGCGCCAGCAGCGGCTCTGCGAACACTGAAGCTTTCTTT. This gives the protein CASSGSANTEAFF.

V gene TRBV6-5 combines with J gene TRBJ2-6; possibly TRBD1 for D (6 bases). Germline V gives CDR1 MNHEY, CDR2 SVGAGI. This CDR3 is 15 amino acids long. V lost 2 bases and J 2 bases, leaving 7 bases between the germline ends. CDR3 DNA sequence: TGTGCCAGCAGTTACGGGGGCCCTGGGGCCAACGTCCTGACTTTC. Amino acid sequence: CASSYGGPGANVLTF.

The chain recombines TRBV30 with TRBJ1-4, with a weak D call TRBD1 (5 bases). The ends were cut back, 2 bases at V and 8 bases at J, with 6 bases in the middle. The CDR3 covers 11 residues. From germline, CDR1 is GTSNPN and CDR2 SVGIG (reference sequence). The CDR3 is CAWSTGEKLFF. CDR3 bases: TGTGCCTGGAGTACAGGAGAAAAACTGTTTTTT.

The chain couples TRBV7-9 to TRBJ2-3; 8 nucleotides match TRBD1. V lost 4 bases, J lost 6 bases, and 6 bases stayed unmatched. The CDR3 covers 14 residues. The germline CDR1 and CDR2 sequences are SEHNR and FQNEAQ (reference sequence). CDR3 region: CASSSQGARDTQYF. For the CDR3, the DNA is TGTGCCAGCAGCTCCCAGGGGGCGCGGGATACGCAGTATTTT.

This clone occurred once. This sequence joins TRBV27 and TRBJ2-6, with a tentative D call TRBD1 (8 bases). This CDR3 has 19 residues. Trimming stripped 5 bases from V and 5 bases from J, with 25 bases between. Germline values: CDR1 MNHEY, CDR2 SMNVEV (reference sequence). The CDR3 DNA is TGTGCCAGCAGTCCTTCTCACACGGACAGGGAGGGACGGGCCAACGTCCTGACTTTC. It is translated as CASSPSHTDREGRANVLTF.

The chain uses TRBV5-1 and TRBJ1-1, with D perhaps matching TRBD1 (6 bases). Germline assignment: CDR1 SGHRS and CDR2 YFSETQ. This CDR3 region has 16 residues. The V end was cut by 5 bases, the J end by 1 base, with 18 bases between. The CDR3 region is CASRSLGGGANTEAFF. The CDR3 DNA is TGCGCCAGCAGAAGCCTGGGTGGGGGGGCGAACACTGAAGCTTTCTTT.

V usage is TRBV28 and J usage is TRBJ1-2; 8 nucleotides align to TRBD1. The CDR3 loop spans 14 amino acids. Germline V lookup: CDR1 MDHEN, CDR2 SYDVKM. The ends lost 5 bases at V and 5 bases at J; junction bases unmatched: 7. CDR3 bases: TGTGCCAGCAGTGCCGGGACAGGTCCGTATGGCTACACCTTC. Protein product: CASSAGTGPYGYTF.

J is TRBJ2-1 and V is TRBV28; TRBD2 agrees at 7 bases. The CDR3 consists of 14 residues. The V gene's germline CDR1 is MDHEN and CDR2 SYDVKM. J gave up 4 bases and V 3 bases, and 3 bases lay outside the gene matches. The CDR3 is CASSLGTTYNEQFF. CDR3 DNA sequence: TGTGCCAGCAGTTTGGGGACTACTTACAATGAGCAGTTCTTC.

The chain carries TRBV30 and TRBJ2-3, with 8 bases lining up with TRBD2. The CDR3 sequence is 14 residues long. Germline trimming cut 4 bases from V and 0 bases from J; bases unmatched to any gene: 3. Germline loops: CDR1 GTSNPN, CDR2 SVGIG (reference sequence). Written as DNA, the CDR3 is TGTGCCTGGACTAGCGGGCCAAGCACAGATACGCAGTATTTT. It specifies CAWTSGPSTDTQYF.

The chain links TRBV19 to TRBJ1-6; 8 bases map to TRBD1. The CDR3 length is 15 residues. CDR1 and CDR2 (germline): LNHDA, SQIVND (reference sequence). Trimming cost V 7 bases and J 7 bases; bases outside gene matches: 9. CDR3 loop: CASTQAQGANSPLHF. DNA for the CDR3: TGTGCCAGTACCCAAGCCCAGGGGGCCAATTCACCCCTCCACTTT.

V is TRBV29-1 and J is TRBJ1-1; a possible D gene is TRBD1 (6 bases). Germline V gene lookup returns CDR1 SQVTM and CDR2 ANQGSEA. The CDR3 is 13 amino acids. Trimming cost V 5 bases and J 1 base, with 11 bases left between them. The CDR3 reads CSVPGHGNTEAFF. CDR3 bases: TGCAGCGTTCCGGGACACGGGAACACTGAAGCTTTCTTT. Full variable domain (missing parts from reference TRBV29-1 and TRBJ1-1): SAVISQKPSRDICQRGTSLTIQCQVDSQVTMMFWYRQQPGQSLTLIATANQGSEATYESGFVIDKFPISRPNLTFSTLTVSNMSPEDSSIYLCSVPGHGNTEAFFGQGTRLTVV.